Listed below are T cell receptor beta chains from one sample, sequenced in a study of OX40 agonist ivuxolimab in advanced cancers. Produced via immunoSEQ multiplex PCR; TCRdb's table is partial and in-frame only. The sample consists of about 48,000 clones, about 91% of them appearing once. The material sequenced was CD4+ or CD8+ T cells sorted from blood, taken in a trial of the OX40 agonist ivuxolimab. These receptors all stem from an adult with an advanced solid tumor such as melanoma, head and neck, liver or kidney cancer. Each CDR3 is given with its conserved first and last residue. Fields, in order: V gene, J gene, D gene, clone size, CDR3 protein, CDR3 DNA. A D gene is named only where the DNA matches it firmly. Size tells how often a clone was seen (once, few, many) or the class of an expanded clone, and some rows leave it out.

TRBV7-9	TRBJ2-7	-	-	CASSLASGLSYEQYF	TGTGCCAGCAGCTTAGCCTCGGGACTCAGCTACGAGCAGTACTTC
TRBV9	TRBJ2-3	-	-	CASSVVSRDTQYF	TGTGCCAGCAGCGTAGTAAGTCGAGATACGCAGTATTTT
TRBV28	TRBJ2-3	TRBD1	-	CASSDRGYGTDTQYF	TGTGCCAGCAGTGACAGGGGGTATGGCACAGATACGCAGTATTTT
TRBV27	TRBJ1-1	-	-	CASSSAYLDRTEAFF	TGTGCCAGCAGTTCCGCCTACCTGGACAGAACTGAAGCTTTCTTT
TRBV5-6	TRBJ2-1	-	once	CASSLAGNFKFF	TGTGCCAGCAGCTTGGCTGGGAACTTCAAGTTCTTC
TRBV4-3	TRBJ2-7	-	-	CASSQQGFSYEQYF	TGCGCCAGCAGCCAGCAGGGATTCTCCTACGAGCAGTACTTC
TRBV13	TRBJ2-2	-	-	CASSLPQGTPKRVGELFF	TGTGCCAGCAGCTTACCCCAGGGGACGCCGAAGAGAGTCGGGGAGCTGTTTTTT
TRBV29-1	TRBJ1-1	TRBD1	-	CSGGTGGRAFF	TGCAGCGGTGGGACAGGGGGCCGGGCTTTCTTT
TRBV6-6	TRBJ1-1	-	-	CASIPDRLNTEAFF	TGTGCCAGCATCCCAGACAGGCTGAACACTGAAGCTTTCTTT
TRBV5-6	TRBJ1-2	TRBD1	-	CASSPGQALYGYTF	TGTGCCAGCAGCCCGGGACAGGCACTCTATGGCTACACCTTC
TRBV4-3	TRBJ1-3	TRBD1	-	CASGKDRGSGNTIYF	TGCGCCAGCGGGAAGGACAGGGGTTCTGGAAACACCATATATTTT
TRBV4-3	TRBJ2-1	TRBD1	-	CASRVGQGLREQFF	TGCGCCAGCAGAGTTGGACAGGGACTTCGCGAGCAGTTCTTC
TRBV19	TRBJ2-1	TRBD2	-	CASRPGGLAGDEQFF	TGTGCCAGTAGGCCAGGGGGCCTAGCGGGAGATGAGCAGTTCTTC
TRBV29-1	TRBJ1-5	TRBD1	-	CSVPGQDLNQPQHF	TGCAGCGTACCGGGACAGGACCTCAATCAGCCCCAGCATTTT
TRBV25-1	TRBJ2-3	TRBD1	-	CASSAQGSTDTQYF	TGTGCCAGCAGTGCACAGGGGAGCACAGATACGCAGTATTTT
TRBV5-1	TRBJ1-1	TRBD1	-	CASSLTQGATLKAFF	TGCGCCAGCAGCCTTACTCAGGGGGCGACTTTAAAAGCTTTCTTT
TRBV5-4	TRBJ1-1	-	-	CASSFPGWGMNTEAFF	TGTGCCAGCAGCTTTCCAGGGTGGGGAATGAACACTGAAGCTTTCTTT
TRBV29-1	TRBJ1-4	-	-	CSVGTAGTNEKLFF	TGCAGCGTAGGGACTGCCGGGACTAATGAAAAACTGTTTTTT
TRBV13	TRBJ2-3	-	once	CASSLGGADTQYF	TGTGCCAGCAGCTTAGGAGGGGCAGATACGCAGTATTTT
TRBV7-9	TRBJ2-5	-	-	CASSLPSGVVAQETQYF	TGTGCCAGCAGCTTACCATCAGGAGTGGTGGCCCAAGAGACCCAGTACTTC
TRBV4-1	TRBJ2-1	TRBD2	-	CASVPTSGVYNEQFF	TGCGCCAGCGTCCCGACTAGCGGGGTCTACAATGAGCAGTTCTTC